This entry is about one T cell receptor (beta chain). Its cognate antigen is unknown. The germline V gene has CDR1 MNHNS and CDR2 SASEGT. The CDR3 extends over 14 amino acids. The J segment lost 5 bases and the V segment lost 2 bases, leaving 3 bases of the junction unmatched. TCR beta CDR3 sequences were amplified from RNA transcripts. The TCR CDR3 first-round RT-PCR relied on the HTBI primer set. In TCRdb, the multiplex PCR reads were re-called with MiXCR into one record per CDR3 protein. The top ten clones hold 15% to 20% of a sample with about 560,000 distinct CDR3 sequences, over 15% of them seen once. These data belong to a study of T cells in Graves' hyperthyroidism and ophthalmopathy. Each 10 ml fresh peripheral blood draw supplied the PBMCs. General observations from the study: Most thyroid clonotypes that were expanded above 0.001 also turned up in blood.

The material sequenced was blood. The chain has TRBV6-1 and TRBJ2-3; 8 bases agree with TRBD2. The sequence came from a woman aged 18-29 years with Graves' hyperthyroidism. The CDR3 region has the DNA TGTGCCAGCAGTGAACAGCGGGGGAGAGATACGCAGTATTTT. It codes for CASSEQRGRDTQYF.